These T cell receptor beta chains were read from a single sample in a study of OX40 agonist ivuxolimab in advanced cancers. Profiling relied on immunoSEQ multiplex PCR, and the TCRdb table lists in-frame clones only, not all of them. The table records 4,500 to 6,500 clones, about 90% of them present only once. This specimen was CD4+ or CD8+ T cells sorted from blood, taken in a trial of the OX40 agonist ivuxolimab. These TCRs come from an adult with an advanced solid tumor such as melanoma, head and neck, liver or kidney cancer. CDR3s include the opening cysteine and the closing phenylalanine or tryptophan. D genes are given only for firm matches. Where a row states a size, it is once, few, many or the class of an expanded clone; other rows omit it.

>.|TRBV6-5|TRBD1|TRBJ2-3
TGTGCCAGCAGTTACCGGACAGGCCTTAGCACAGATACGCAGTATTTT
CASSYRTGLSTDTQYF
>.|TRBV5-5|TRBD2|TRBJ2-3
TGTGCCAGCAGCTTGTTTAGCGGGAGCACAGATACGCAGTATTTT
CASSLFSGSTDTQYF
>.|TRBV7-8|.|TRBJ1-1
TGTGCCAGCAGCTTCATGGGGTGGGGTGGAAACACTGAAGCTTTCTTT
CASSFMGWGGNTEAFF
>.|TRBV25-1|.|TRBJ1-4
TGTGCCAGCAGTCACGGCCGAGGCAGATCAACTAATGAAAAACTGTTTTTT
CASSHGRGRSTNEKLFF
>medium-sized|TRBV28|.|TRBJ1-1
TGTGCCAGCAGTAGTAAGGTTATGAACACTGAAGCTTTCTTT
CASSSKVMNTEAFF
>once|TRBV13|.|TRBJ2-7
TGTGCCAGCAGCAGGTCCCTAACTTTGGAGCAGTACTTC
CASSRSLTLEQYF
>once|TRBV19|TRBD1|TRBJ2-7
TGTGCCGGGACGGTGGGACAGGGACTTAGGCCGCACTCCTACGAGCAGTACTTC
CAGTVGQGLRPHSYEQYF
>.|TRBV5-1|TRBD2|TRBJ2-7
TGCGCCAGCAGCCCGGGACTAGCGGGGTACGAGCAGTACTTC
CASSPGLAGYEQYF
>.|TRBV29-1|.|TRBJ1-1
TGCAGCGTAGTTTCGGGGTACTATGAAGCTTTCTTT
CSVVSGYYEAFF
>.|TRBV29-1|.|TRBJ2-7
TGCAGCGTTGTGACAGGAAACTACGAGCAGTACTTC
CSVVTGNYEQYF
>few|TRBV19|.|TRBJ2-6
TGTGCCAGTAGTGGTACAATGACAAATCACAATCGGGCCAACGTCCTGACTTTC
CASSGTMTNHNRANVLTF
>.|TRBV29-1|TRBD1|TRBJ2-2
TGCAGCGTTGAATACGGTCCCCAGGGGGACACCGGGGAGCTGTTTTTT
CSVEYGPQGDTGELFF
>.|TRBV11-2|.|TRBJ1-2
TGTGCCAGCAGCTTAGGGACAGCGTATGGCTACACCTTC
CASSLGTAYGYTF
>.|TRBV6-6|TRBD1|TRBJ1-2
TGTGCCAGCAGTCGGTTGGGACAGGACTATGGCTACACCTTC
CASSRLGQDYGYTF
>.|TRBV10-3|.|TRBJ2-7
TGTGCCATCAGTGAGTCGATTCCCCCCCGATCCTACGAGCAGTACTTC
CAISESIPPRSYEQYF
>few|TRBV6-5|.|TRBJ1-2
TGTGCCAGCAGTCCACTCGCGCGGCTTAACTATGGCTACACCTTC
CASSPLARLNYGYTF
>once|TRBV2|TRBD2|TRBJ2-5
TGTGCCAGCAGGGCTAGCGGGAGGGCCGGGGAGACCCAGTACTTC
CASRASGRAGETQYF
>.|TRBV6-5|.|TRBJ2-1
TGTGCCAGCAGTTATCTGGACAGTTACAATGAGCAGTTCTTC
CASSYLDSYNEQFF
>.|TRBV5-6|.|TRBJ1-3
TGTGCCAGCAGCTGGGAAGGGGAAACTGGAAACACCATATATTTT
CASSWEGETGNTIYF